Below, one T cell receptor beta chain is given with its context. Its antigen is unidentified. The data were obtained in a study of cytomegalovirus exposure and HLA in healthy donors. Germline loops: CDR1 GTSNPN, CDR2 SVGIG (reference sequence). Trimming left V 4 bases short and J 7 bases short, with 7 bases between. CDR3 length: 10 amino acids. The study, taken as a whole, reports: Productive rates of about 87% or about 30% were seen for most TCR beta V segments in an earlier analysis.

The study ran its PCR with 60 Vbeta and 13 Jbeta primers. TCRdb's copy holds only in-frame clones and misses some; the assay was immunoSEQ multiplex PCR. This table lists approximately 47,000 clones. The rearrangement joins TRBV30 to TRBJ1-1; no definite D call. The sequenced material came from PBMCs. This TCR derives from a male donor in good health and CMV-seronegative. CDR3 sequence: CAWIRVEAFF. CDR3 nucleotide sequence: TGTGCCTGGATCCGTGTTGAAGCTTTCTTT.